These 18 T cell receptor beta chains share one sample of origin, sequenced in a study of identical twins. From the 5' RACE reads, TCRdb called clonotypes with MiXCR, one entry per CDR3 protein. The repertoire has approximately 500,000 distinct CDR3 sequences, 24% of them found once; the top ten carry about 2.9%. These data are also associated with another study on T cells expressing NK-cell markers.

Sequenced: CD4+ T cells sorted from blood. The receptors here all came from a woman between 18 and 29 years old in good health.

This chain links TRBV2 with TRBJ2-7; D remains ambiguous. With 3 bases removed from V and 0 bases from J, the gap between germline ends came to 12 bases. Germline values: CDR1 SNHLY, CDR2 FYNNEI. The CDR3 runs to 15 residues. Here the CDR3 DNA reads TGTGCCAGCAGTGATCCAGGACGGAGCTCCTACGAGCAGTACTTC. Translation gives CASSDPGRSSYEQYF.

This chain links TRBV25-1 with TRBJ1-6; TRBD1 is a possible D gene (6 bases). Germline V gives CDR1 MGHDK, CDR2 SYGVNS. The CDR3 extends over 14 amino acids. Trimming stripped 4 bases from V and 7 bases from J, with 11 bases between. CDR3 region: CASSAAGDNSPLHF. DNA of the CDR3: TGTGCCAGCAGTGCGGCAGGGGACAATTCACCCCTCCACTTT. Combining the CDR3 with reference TRBV25-1 and TRBJ1-6 gives the whole variable domain EADIYQTPRYLVIGTGKKITLECSQTMGHDKMYWYQQDPGMELHLIHYSYGVNSTEKGDLSSESTVSRIRTEHFPLTLESARPSHTSQYLCASSAAGDNSPLHFGNGTRLTVT.

The chain has TRBV29-1 and TRBJ1-1, with D unclear. From germline, CDR1 is SQVTM and CDR2 ANQGSEA. The ends were cut back, 1 base at V and 9 bases at J, with 15 bases in the middle. The CDR3 extends over 13 amino acids. For the CDR3, the DNA is TGCAGCGTTGAAGTGTGGTCGGGTAGGCAAGCTTTCTTT. Protein: CSVEVWSGRQAFF.

The chain is built from TRBV10-3 and TRBJ2-1; 9 bases map to TRBD2. V dropped 0 bases and J dropped 9; count of bases not matched to a gene: 9. The germline V gene has CDR1 ENHRY and CDR2 SYGVKD. This CDR3 contains 16 residues. CDR3 protein: CAISESLSGGSGEQFF. DNA of the CDR3: TGTGCCATCAGTGAGTCGCTGAGCGGGGGGTCTGGTGAGCAGTTCTTC.

This clonotype was observed a few times. The CDR3 protein is CASSYRRQGEAFF. The CDR3 DNA reads as TGTGCCAGCAGTTACCGGAGACAGGGAGAAGCTTTCTTT. The chain has TRBV6-5 and TRBJ1-1; 7 nucleotides align to TRBD1. This CDR3 is 13 amino acids long. V was pared by 2 bases and J by 8 bases, with 5 bases of the junction left unmatched. The V gene's germline CDR1 is MNHEY and CDR2 SVGAGI.

In this sample, this clonotype turned up a few times. The chain links TRBV5-1 to TRBJ2-6; D is unresolved. The germline V gene has CDR1 SGHRS and CDR2 YFSETQ. The V gene lost 2 bases and the J gene lost 0 bases, with 18 bases spanning the gap. The CDR3 loop spans 19 amino acids. CDR3 DNA sequence: TGCGCCAGCAGCTTTCTAAGAACCTCGTCAAACTCTGGGGCCAACGTCCTGACTTTC. It codes for CASSFLRTSSNSGANVLTF.

J is TRBJ2-3 and V is TRBV20-1, with 11 nucleotides matching TRBD2. Germline V gene sequence: CDR1 DFQATT, CDR2 SNEGSKA (reference sequence). CDR3 length: 15 amino acids. V trimming: 3 bases; J trimming: 11 bases; junction bases outside the gene matches: 13. In DNA, the CDR3 is TGCAGTGCTAGGGGACTAGCGGCTACCAGTAGTAGGCAGTATTTT. Translating it yields CSARGLAATSSRQYF.

The V gene is TRBV29-1, the J gene TRBJ2-1, with 9 bases fitting TRBD2. The CDR3 loop spans 13 amino acids. CDR1 and CDR2 from the germline V gene are SQVTM and ANQGSEA. V lost 7 bases and J lost 4; bases outside the gene matches: 5. CDR3 in amino acids: CSALAGEYNEQFF. The CDR3 nucleotides are TGCAGCGCCTTAGCGGGGGAGTACAATGAGCAGTTCTTC.

This clonotype was seen more than once but under ten times. This chain connects TRBV7-7 to TRBJ2-5; 7 nucleotides match TRBD1. V gave up 1 base and J gave up 5 bases; unmatched junction bases: 7. This CDR3 has 15 residues. Germline values: CDR1 SSHAT, CDR2 FNYEAQ (reference sequence). The CDR3 sequence: CASSLEGGAWETQYF. DNA for the CDR3: TGTGCCAGCAGCTTAGAAGGGGGCGCGTGGGAGACCCAGTACTTC. Filled out from reference TRBV7-7 and TRBJ2-5, the complete variable domain reads GAGVSQSPRYKVTKRGQDVTLRCDPISSHATLYWYQQALGQGPEFLTYFNYEAQPDKSGLPSDRFSAERPEGSISTLTIQRTEQRDSAMYRCASSLEGGAWETQYFGPGTRLLVL.

This sequence joins TRBV2 and TRBJ2-1, with 10 nucleotides matching TRBD2. With 5 bases clipped from V and 9 bases from J, the junction kept 4 bases outside the gene matches. Germline CDR1 and CDR2: SNHLY and FYNNEI. This CDR3 comprises 13 residues. This CDR3 reads CASSPSGGREQFF. CDR3 DNA sequence: TGTGCCAGCAGTCCTAGCGGGGGCCGTGAGCAGTTCTTC.

This clonotype appeared a few times. The rearrangement links TRBV20-1 to TRBJ2-3; 8 nucleotides match TRBD2. Germline CDR1 and CDR2: DFQATT and SNEGSKA (reference sequence). This CDR3 comprises 15 residues. The V gene end was trimmed by 3 bases and the J gene end by 3 bases; junction bases not matched to a gene: 8. The CDR3: CSASGAGVGTDTQYF. In DNA form, the CDR3 reads TGCAGTGCTAGCGGAGCGGGAGTGGGGACAGATACGCAGTATTTT.

The chain employs TRBV6-5 and TRBJ1-2, with TRBD1 matching over 7 bases. Looked up from germline, CDR1 is MNHEY and CDR2 is SVGAGI. This CDR3 is built from 14 residues. With 2 bases clipped from V and 8 bases from J, the junction kept 8 bases outside the gene matches. The CDR3 DNA reads as TGTGCCAGCAGTTACGGGACAGTCAGTAGGGGCTACACCTTC. The encoded protein is CASSYGTVSRGYTF.

Only a few counts were recorded for this clonotype. The chain is built from TRBV10-3 and TRBJ2-5; no clear D gene. V lost 0 bases, J lost 5 bases, and 1 base lay in between. The CDR3 loop spans 11 amino acids. CDR1 ENHRY and CDR2 SYGVKD come from the germline V gene. CDR3 nucleotide sequence: TGTGCCATCAGTGAGTCGGAGACCCAGTACTTC. Translating it yields CAISESETQYF.

The J gene is TRBJ1-1, the V gene TRBV21-1. TRBV21-1 is a known pseudogene. The CDR3 has 16 residues. The CDR3 sequence: CASSNAESDDYTEAFF. The CDR3 DNA sequence: TGTGCCAGCAGCAACGCTGAGTCGGATGACTACACTGAAGCTTTCTTT.

V is TRBV6-1 and J is TRBJ2-1; D possibly matches TRBD1 or TRBD2 (5 bases each). V was trimmed by 6 bases and J by 9 bases, leaving 24 bases between them. Germline CDR1 reads MNHNS; CDR2 reads SASEGT. The CDR3 is 16 amino acids. In DNA form, the CDR3 reads TGTGCCAGCAGAGACCCCGGGACCCGTCTTTTTGCTGAGCAGTTCTTC. Its translation is CASRDPGTRLFAEQFF.

Only a few counts were recorded for this clonotype. The genes are TRBV29-1 and TRBJ2-1; D remains unclear. Trimming cost V 7 bases and J 9 bases, with 10 bases left between them. This CDR3 has 10 amino acids. Germline values: CDR1 SQVTM, CDR2 ANQGSEA. CDR3 DNA: TGCAGCGCAAGGGTCGGTGAGCAGTTCTTC. The encoded protein is CSARVGEQFF.

The chain employs TRBV28 and TRBJ1-1, with a possible D match to TRBD1 (6 bases). The germline V gene has CDR1 MDHEN and CDR2 SYDVKM. Trimming removed 4 bases from V and 1 base from J, with 10 bases in between. The CDR3 contains 14 residues. The CDR3 coding sequence is TGTGCCAGCAGTTCAGGGGCCGAGAACACTGAAGCTTTCTTT. This sequence encodes CASSSGAENTEAFF.

CDR3 nucleotides: TGTGCCAGCAGGGGTTTTGGGGGCCGCGAGCAGTACTTC. Translation gives CASRGFGGREQYF. V and J are TRBV2 and TRBJ2-7, with a weak D call TRBD1 (6 bases). The CDR3 loop spans 13 amino acids. Germline values: CDR1 SNHLY, CDR2 FYNNEI. The ends were cut back, 6 bases at V and 6 bases at J, with 15 bases in the middle.